This TCR beta chain was identified in a study of brain metastases from non-small cell lung cancer. This CDR3 comprises 15 residues. The germline CDR1 and CDR2 sequences are MNHEY and SVGEGT. Deletions cut 2 bases from V and 5 bases from J, with 15 bases between. Sequenced by immunoSEQ multiplex PCR; TCRdb stores in-frame clones only, minus some. This sample has about 310 clones, with around 91% found just once. This TCR derives from a donor aged 40 or older with non-small cell lung cancer. The sample taken for sequencing was tumor-adjacent normal tissue. V is TRBV6-2 or TRBV6-3 and J is TRBJ2-5; TRBD1 or TRBD2 may be the D gene (6 bases each). DNA of the CDR3: TGTGCCAGCAGTTACCCCCCGGACAGCGGGGAGACCCAGTACTTC. Protein: CASSYPPDSGETQYF.